A single sample is the source of the 11 T cell receptor beta chains below, sequenced in a study of OX40 agonist ivuxolimab in advanced cancers. TCRdb's copy holds only in-frame clones and misses some; the assay was immunoSEQ multiplex PCR. The data hold about 84,000 clones, with about 92% observed a single time. Sequenced material: CD4+ or CD8+ T cells sorted from blood, taken in a trial of the OX40 agonist ivuxolimab. Receptors were obtained from an adult with an advanced solid tumor such as melanoma, head and neck, liver or kidney cancer.

The V gene is TRBV5-1, the J gene TRBJ2-2; D unclear. The CDR3 sequence is 14 residues long. V shed 0 bases and J shed 6 bases, with 9 bases lying between them. CDR1 and CDR2 (germline): SGHRS, YFSETQ. CDR3 in DNA: TGCGCCAGCAGCTTGGAGTGGGGTCCCGGGGAGCTGTTTTTT. Translated, it gives CASSLEWGPGELFF.

The J gene is TRBJ1-2, the V gene TRBV21-1. TRBV21-1 is deemed a pseudogene. This CDR3 contains 16 residues. CDR3 coding DNA: TGTGCCAGCAGCCCTCAAGGGCCGGGGGGGAACTATGGCTACACCTTC. This gives the protein CASSPQGPGGNYGYTF.

The gene calls are TRBV29-1 and TRBJ2-1; 11 bases agree with TRBD2. This CDR3 has 14 residues. Trimming cost V 5 bases and J 2 bases; bases outside gene matches: 2. Germline-derived CDR1 and CDR2 are SQVTM and ANQGSEA. CDR3 in amino acids: CSVPTSGTYNEQFF. The CDR3 DNA reads as TGCAGCGTTCCGACTAGCGGGACCTACAATGAGCAGTTCTTC.

The chain has TRBV10-3 and TRBJ2-4, with TRBD2 as a possible D gene (6 bases). Germline CDR1 reads ENHRY; CDR2 reads SYGVKD. V was shortened by 0 bases and J by 1 base, with 13 bases between the two germline ends. The CDR3 sequence is 17 residues long. The CDR3 DNA reads as TGTGCCATCAGTGAGTCGACGGGCGGGGTGGCCAAAAACATTCAGTACTTC. Protein: CAISESTGGVAKNIQYF.

The chain employs TRBV7-9 and TRBJ1-1; D gene ambiguous. CDR1 is SEHNR and CDR2 is FQNEAQ in the germline V gene (reference sequence). The CDR3 runs to 14 residues. Trimming took 5 bases from V and 1 from J, leaving 11 bases between them. CDR3 sequence reads: CASSPDSRNTEAFF. CDR3 DNA: TGTGCCAGCAGCCCGGACTCGAGGAACACTGAAGCTTTCTTT.

CDR3 in amino acids: CASSVGPSTDTQYF. CDR3 in DNA: TGTGCCAGCAGCGTCGGGCCTAGCACAGATACGCAGTATTTT. The chain recombines TRBV9 with TRBJ2-3, with D unresolved. CDR3 length: 14 amino acids. Trimming removed 2 bases from V and 0 bases from J, with 7 bases in between. Germline CDR1 is SGDLS and CDR2 is YYNGEE.

The gene calls are TRBV2 and TRBJ2-3; 7 nucleotides line up with TRBD1. Germline V gene sequence: CDR1 SNHLY, CDR2 FYNNEI. The V gene end was trimmed by 6 bases and the J gene end by 3 bases; junction bases not matched to a gene: 9. The CDR3 spans 15 residues. CDR3 in DNA: TGTGCCAGCAGGGCCACAGGGGTAGAGACAGATACGCAGTATTTT. Translating gives CASRATGVETDTQYF.

The chain employs TRBV5-1 and TRBJ1-1; TRBD1 matches 9 bases. CDR1 and CDR2 (germline): SGHRS, YFSETQ. The CDR3 sequence is 15 residues long. V shed 0 bases, J shed 8 bases, and the junction held 8 bases outside the gene matches. The CDR3 nucleotides read TGCGCCAGCAGCTTGGGGGGACAGGGAGGGGCCGAAGCTTTCTTT. It codes for CASSLGGQGGAEAFF.

The CDR3 reads CASSLGRRQGETQYF. CDR3 coding DNA: TGTGCCAGCAGCTTAGGGAGGCGGCAGGGGGAGACCCAGTACTTC. This rearrangement joins TRBV7-9 to TRBJ2-5; weak D call: TRBD1 (6 bases). V was shortened by 1 base and J by 5 bases, with 14 bases between the two germline ends. CDR1 and CDR2 from the germline V gene are SEHNR and FQNEAQ (reference sequence). The CDR3 runs to 15 residues.

The CDR3 nucleotides read TGTGCCAGCAGCCGACAGGGAGGTGGCACAGATACGCAGTATTTT. Protein product: CASSRQGGGTDTQYF. The genes are TRBV11-3 and TRBJ2-3; D may be TRBD1 (7 bases). V was trimmed by 5 bases and J by 1 base, leaving 13 bases between them. Germline V gene sequence: CDR1 SGHNT, CDR2 YENEEA. This CDR3 has 15 amino acids.

This sequence joins TRBV6-1 and TRBJ2-7, with D possibly called TRBD1 or TRBD2 (5 bases each). With 10 bases removed from V and 2 bases from J, the gap between germline ends came to 18 bases. CDR1 is MNHNS and CDR2 is SASEGT in the germline V gene. CDR3 size: 14 residues. This CDR3 reads CATEGWTQAYEQYF. The CDR3 nucleotides are TGTGCCACCGAGGGGTGGACACAAGCCTACGAGCAGTACTTC.